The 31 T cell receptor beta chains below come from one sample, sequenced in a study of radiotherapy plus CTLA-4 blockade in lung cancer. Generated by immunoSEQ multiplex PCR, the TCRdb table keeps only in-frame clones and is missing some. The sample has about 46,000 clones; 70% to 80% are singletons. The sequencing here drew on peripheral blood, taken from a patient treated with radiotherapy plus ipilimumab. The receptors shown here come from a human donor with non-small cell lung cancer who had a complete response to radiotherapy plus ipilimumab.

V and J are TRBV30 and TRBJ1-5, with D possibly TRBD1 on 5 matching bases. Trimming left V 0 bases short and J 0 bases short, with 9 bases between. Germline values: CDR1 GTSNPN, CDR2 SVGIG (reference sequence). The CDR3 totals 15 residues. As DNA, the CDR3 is TGTGCCTGGAGTGTGGGGGGATATAGCAATCAGCCCCAGCATTTT. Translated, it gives CAWSVGGYSNQPQHF. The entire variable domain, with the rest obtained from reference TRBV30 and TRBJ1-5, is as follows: SQTIHQWPATLVQPVGSPLSLECTVEGTSNPNLYWYRQAAGRGLQLLFYSVGIGQISSEVPQNLSASRPQDRQFILSSKKLLLSDSGFYLCAWSVGGYSNQPQHFGDGTRLSIL.

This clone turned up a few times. The CDR3 DNA is TGTGCCACCAGCAGGGACAGGGGGTACGAGCAGTACTTC. This encodes CATSRDRGYEQYF. The chain links TRBV15 to TRBJ2-7; 10 nucleotides match TRBD1. The CDR3 loop spans 13 amino acids. The germline V gene has CDR1 LNHNV and CDR2 YYDKDF (reference sequence). Germline trimming cut 3 bases from V and 4 bases from J; bases unmatched to any gene: 0. Combining the CDR3 with reference TRBV15 and TRBJ2-7 gives the whole variable domain DAMVIQNPRYQVTQFGKPVTLSCSQTLNHNVMYWYQQKSSQAPKLLFHYYDKDFNNEADTPDNFQSRRPNTSFCFLDIRSPGLGDTAMYLCATSRDRGYEQYFGPGTRLTVT.

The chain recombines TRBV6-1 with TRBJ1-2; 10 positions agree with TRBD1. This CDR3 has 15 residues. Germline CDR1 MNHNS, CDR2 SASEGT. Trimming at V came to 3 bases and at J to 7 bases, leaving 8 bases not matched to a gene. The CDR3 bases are TGTGCCAGCAGTGACGACAGGGGGCGCTTCCGTGGCTACACCTTC. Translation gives CASSDDRGRFRGYTF.

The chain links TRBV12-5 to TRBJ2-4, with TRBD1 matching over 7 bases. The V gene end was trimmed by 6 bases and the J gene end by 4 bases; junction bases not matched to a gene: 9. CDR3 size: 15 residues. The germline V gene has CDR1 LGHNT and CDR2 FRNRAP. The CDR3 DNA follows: TGTGCTAGTGGCTCCGGGACAGTAAATAAAAACATTCAGTACTTC. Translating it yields CASGSGTVNKNIQYF.

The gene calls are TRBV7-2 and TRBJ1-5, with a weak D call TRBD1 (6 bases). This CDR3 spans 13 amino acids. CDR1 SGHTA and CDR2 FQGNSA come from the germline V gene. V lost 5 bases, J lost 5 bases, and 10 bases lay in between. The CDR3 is CASSAHRDQPQHF. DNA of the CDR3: TGTGCCAGCAGCGCCCACAGGGATCAGCCCCAGCATTTT.

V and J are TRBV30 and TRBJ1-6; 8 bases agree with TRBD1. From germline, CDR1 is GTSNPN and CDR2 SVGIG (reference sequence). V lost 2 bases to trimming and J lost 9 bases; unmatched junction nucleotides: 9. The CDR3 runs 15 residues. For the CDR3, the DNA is TGTGCCTGGAGTAAATTCCAGGGGGCGATTTCACCCCTCCACTTT. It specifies CAWSKFQGAISPLHF.

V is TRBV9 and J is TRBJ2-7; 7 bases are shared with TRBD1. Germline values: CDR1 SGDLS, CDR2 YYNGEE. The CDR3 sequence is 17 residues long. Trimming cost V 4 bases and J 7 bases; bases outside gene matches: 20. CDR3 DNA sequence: TGTGCCAGCAGCCCCAGACAGGGTAGGCACTCTACGGGAGAGCAGTACTTC. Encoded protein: CASSPRQGRHSTGEQYF.

The CDR3 is CAWKRGRTDTQYF. CDR3 DNA: TGTGCCTGGAAGCGGGGGAGGACAGATACGCAGTATTTT. This chain connects TRBV30 to TRBJ2-3, with 8 bases matching TRBD2. Trimming took 4 bases from V and 3 from J; bases not matched to a gene: 3. CDR3 length equals 13 residues. In germline, CDR1 is GTSNPN, CDR2 SVGIG (reference sequence). The complete variable domain, with remaining parts taken from reference TRBV30 and TRBJ2-3, reads SQTIHQWPATLVQPVGSPLSLECTVEGTSNPNLYWYRQAAGRGLQLLFYSVGIGQISSEVPQNLSASRPQDRQFILSSKKLLLSDSGFYLCAWKRGRTDTQYFGPGTRLTVL.

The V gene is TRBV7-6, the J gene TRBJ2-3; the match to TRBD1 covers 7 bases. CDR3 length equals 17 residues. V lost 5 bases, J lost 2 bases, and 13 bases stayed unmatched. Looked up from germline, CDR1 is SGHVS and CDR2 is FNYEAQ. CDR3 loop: CASSTKPGQRLTDTQYF. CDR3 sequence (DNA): TGTGCCAGCAGCACTAAACCGGGACAGCGTCTCACAGATACGCAGTATTTT.

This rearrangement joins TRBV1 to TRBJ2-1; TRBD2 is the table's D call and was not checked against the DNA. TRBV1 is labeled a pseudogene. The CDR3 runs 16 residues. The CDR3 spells CTSSQDRAIPYNEQFF. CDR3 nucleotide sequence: TGCACCAGCAGCCAAGACCGAGCAATCCCCTACAATGAGCAGTTCTTC.

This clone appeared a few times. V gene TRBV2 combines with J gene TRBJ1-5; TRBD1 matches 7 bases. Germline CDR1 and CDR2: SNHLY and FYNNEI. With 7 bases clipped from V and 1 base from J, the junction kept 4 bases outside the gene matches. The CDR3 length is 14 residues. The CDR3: CASNRGRSNQPQHF. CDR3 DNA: TGTGCCAGCAACAGGGGACGGAGCAATCAGCCCCAGCATTTT.

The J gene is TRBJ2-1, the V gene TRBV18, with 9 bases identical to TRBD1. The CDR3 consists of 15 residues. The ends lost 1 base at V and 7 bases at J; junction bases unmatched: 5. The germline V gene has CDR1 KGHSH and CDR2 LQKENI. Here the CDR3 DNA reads TGTGCCAGCTCACCACAGGGACAGGGCCCGAATGAGCAGTTCTTC. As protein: CASSPQGQGPNEQFF. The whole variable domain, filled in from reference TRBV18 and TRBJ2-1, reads NAGVMQNPRHLVRRRGQEARLRCSPMKGHSHVYWYRQLPEEGLKFMVYLQKENIIDESGMPKERFSAEFPKEGPSILRIQQVVRGDSAAYFCASSPQGQGPNEQFFGPGTRLTVL.

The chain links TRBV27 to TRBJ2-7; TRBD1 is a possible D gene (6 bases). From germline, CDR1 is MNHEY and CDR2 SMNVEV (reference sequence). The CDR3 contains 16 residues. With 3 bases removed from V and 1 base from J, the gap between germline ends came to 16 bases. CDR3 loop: CASSLGRGRRSYEQYF. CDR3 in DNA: TGTGCCAGCAGTTTGGGCAGGGGTCGGCGTTCCTACGAGCAGTACTTC.

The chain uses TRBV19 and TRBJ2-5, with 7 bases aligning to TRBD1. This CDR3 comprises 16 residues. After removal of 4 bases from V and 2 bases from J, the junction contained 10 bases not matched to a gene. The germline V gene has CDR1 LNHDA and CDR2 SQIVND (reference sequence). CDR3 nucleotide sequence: TGTGCCAGTAGTACGTCGACAGGGTTGACACAAGAGACCCAGTACTTC. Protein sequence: CASSTSTGLTQETQYF.

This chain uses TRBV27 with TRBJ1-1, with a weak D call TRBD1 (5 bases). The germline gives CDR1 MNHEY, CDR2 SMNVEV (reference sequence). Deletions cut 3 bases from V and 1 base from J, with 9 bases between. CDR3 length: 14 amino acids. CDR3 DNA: TGTGCCAGCAGTTTGTGGCAGGGGAACACTGAAGCTTTCTTT. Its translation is CASSLWQGNTEAFF.

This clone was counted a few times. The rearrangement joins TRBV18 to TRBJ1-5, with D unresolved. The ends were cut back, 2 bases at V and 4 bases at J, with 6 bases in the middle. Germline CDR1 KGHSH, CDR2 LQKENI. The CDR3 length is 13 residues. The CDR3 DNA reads TGTGCCAGCTCACCATCGAGGAATCAGCCCCAGCATTTT. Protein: CASSPSRNQPQHF. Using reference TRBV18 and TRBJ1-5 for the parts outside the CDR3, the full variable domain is NAGVMQNPRHLVRRRGQEARLRCSPMKGHSHVYWYRQLPEEGLKFMVYLQKENIIDESGMPKERFSAEFPKEGPSILRIQQVVRGDSAAYFCASSPSRNQPQHFGDGTRLSIL.

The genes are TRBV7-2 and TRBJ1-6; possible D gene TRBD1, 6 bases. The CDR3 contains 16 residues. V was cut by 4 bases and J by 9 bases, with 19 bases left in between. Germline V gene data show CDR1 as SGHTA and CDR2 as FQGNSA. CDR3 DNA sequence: TGTGCCAGCAGCTCCCTGACGACAGGTGGGAGTTCACCCCTCCACTTT. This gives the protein CASSSLTTGGSSPLHF. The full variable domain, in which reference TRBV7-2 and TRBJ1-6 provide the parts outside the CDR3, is GAGVSQSPSNKVTEKGKDVELRCDPISGHTALYWYRQSLGQGLEFLIYFQGNSAPDKSGLPSDRFSAERTGGSVSTLTIQRTQQEDSAVYLCASSSLTTGGSSPLHFGNGTRLTVT.

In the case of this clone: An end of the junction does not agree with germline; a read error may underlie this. CDR3 region: CASSSTSGKGHTGELFF. DNA of the CDR3: TGTGCTAGCAGCTCGACTAGCGGGAAGGGACACACCGGGGAGCTGTTTTTT. V gene TRBV7-7 combines with J gene TRBJ2-2; TRBD2 matches at 11 bases. Germline assignment: CDR1 SSHAT and CDR2 FNYEAQ (reference sequence). The CDR3 has 17 residues.

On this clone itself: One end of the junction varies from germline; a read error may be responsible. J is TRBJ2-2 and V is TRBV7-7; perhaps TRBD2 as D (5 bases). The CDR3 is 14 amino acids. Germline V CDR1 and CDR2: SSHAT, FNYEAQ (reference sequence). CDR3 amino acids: CASSPTAGTGELFF. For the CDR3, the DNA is TGTGCTAGCAGCCCCACGGCGGGCACCGGGGAGCTGTTTTTT.

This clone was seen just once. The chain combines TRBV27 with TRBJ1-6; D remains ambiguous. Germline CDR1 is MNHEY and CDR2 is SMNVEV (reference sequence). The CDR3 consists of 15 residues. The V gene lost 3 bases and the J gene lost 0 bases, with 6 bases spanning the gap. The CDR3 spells CASSFGYSYNSPLHF. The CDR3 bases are TGTGCCAGCAGTTTCGGGTACTCCTATAATTCACCCCTCCACTTT.

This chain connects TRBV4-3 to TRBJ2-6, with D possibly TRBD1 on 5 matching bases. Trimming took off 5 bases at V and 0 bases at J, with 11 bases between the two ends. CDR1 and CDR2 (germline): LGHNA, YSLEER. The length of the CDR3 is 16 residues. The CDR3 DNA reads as TGCGCCAGCAGCGAAGCAGGGCCCTCTGGGGCCAACGTCCTGACTTTC. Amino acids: CASSEAGPSGANVLTF.

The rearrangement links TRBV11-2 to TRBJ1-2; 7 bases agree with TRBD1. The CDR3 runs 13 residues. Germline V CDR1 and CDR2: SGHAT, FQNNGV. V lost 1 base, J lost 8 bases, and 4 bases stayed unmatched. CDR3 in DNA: TGTGCCAGCAGCTTAGCGACAGGGCTGGGCTACACCTTC. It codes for CASSLATGLGYTF.

CDR3 sequence: CASSLLAASSYNEQFF. DNA for the CDR3: TGTGCCAGCAGCTTACTGGCGGCTAGCTCCTACAATGAGCAGTTCTTC. The V call is TRBV7-8, the J call TRBJ2-1; D not certain. Per germline, CDR1 SGHVS and CDR2 FQNEAQ. The CDR3 extends over 16 amino acids. Trimming took off 2 bases at V and 0 bases at J, with 11 bases between the two ends.

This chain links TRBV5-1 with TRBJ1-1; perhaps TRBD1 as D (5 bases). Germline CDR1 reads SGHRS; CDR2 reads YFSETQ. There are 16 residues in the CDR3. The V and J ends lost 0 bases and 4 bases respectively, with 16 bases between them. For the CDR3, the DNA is TGCGCCAGCAGCTTGGGAGGGTTCACGGGGGGCACTGAAGCTTTCTTT. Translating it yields CASSLGGFTGGTEAFF.

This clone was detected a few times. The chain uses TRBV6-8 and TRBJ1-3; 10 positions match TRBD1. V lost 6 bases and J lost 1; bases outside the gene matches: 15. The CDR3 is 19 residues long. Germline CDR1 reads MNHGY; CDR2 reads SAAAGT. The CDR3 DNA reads TGTGCCAGCAGACCCGGGACAGGGGTTAGTTTTACGTCTGGAAACACCATATATTTT. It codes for CASRPGTGVSFTSGNTIYF.

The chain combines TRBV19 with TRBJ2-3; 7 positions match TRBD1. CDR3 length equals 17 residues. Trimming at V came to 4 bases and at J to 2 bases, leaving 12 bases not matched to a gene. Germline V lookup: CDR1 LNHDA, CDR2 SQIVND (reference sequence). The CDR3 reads CASSNRRQGSPTDTQYF. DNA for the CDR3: TGTGCCAGTAGTAACCGTCGACAGGGATCCCCCACAGATACGCAGTATTTT.

As DNA, the CDR3 is TGTGCCAGCAGCCGGTGGCGTGGGGCAGGCTATAATTCACCCCTCCACTTT. Amino acid sequence: CASSRWRGAGYNSPLHF. The chain couples TRBV7-2 to TRBJ1-6, with D tentatively TRBD1 (5 bases). CDR3 length: 17 amino acids. CDR1 is SGHTA, CDR2 FQGNSA, per germline. Trimming cost V 5 bases and J 3 bases, with 17 bases left between them.

The CDR3 region is CASSVRYQETQYF. The CDR3 DNA is TGTGCCAGCAGCGTACGTTACCAAGAGACCCAGTACTTC. The V call is TRBV9, the J call TRBJ2-5; D remains ambiguous. V shed 1 base and J shed 0 bases, with 4 bases lying between them. Germline V gene sequence: CDR1 SGDLS, CDR2 YYNGEE. The CDR3 totals 13 residues.

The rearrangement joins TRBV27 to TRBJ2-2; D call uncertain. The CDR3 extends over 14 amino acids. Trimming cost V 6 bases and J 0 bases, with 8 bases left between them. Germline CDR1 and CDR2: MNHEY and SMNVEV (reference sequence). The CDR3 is CASSPSANTGELFF. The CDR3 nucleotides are TGTGCCAGCAGCCCCTCCGCGAACACCGGGGAGCTGTTTTTT.

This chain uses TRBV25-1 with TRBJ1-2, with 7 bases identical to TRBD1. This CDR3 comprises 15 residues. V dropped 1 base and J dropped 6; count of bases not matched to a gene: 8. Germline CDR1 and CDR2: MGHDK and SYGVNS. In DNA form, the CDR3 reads TGTGCCAGCAGTGAATCGCGGGTAGGGGGCCATGGCTACACCTTC. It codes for CASSESRVGGHGYTF.

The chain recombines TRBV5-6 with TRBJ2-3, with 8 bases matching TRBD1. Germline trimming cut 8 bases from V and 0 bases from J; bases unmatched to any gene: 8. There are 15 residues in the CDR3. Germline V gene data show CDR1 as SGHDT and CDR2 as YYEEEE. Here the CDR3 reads CASTRDRSSTDTQYF. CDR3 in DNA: TGTGCCAGTACCCGGGACAGGTCTAGCACAGATACGCAGTATTTT.